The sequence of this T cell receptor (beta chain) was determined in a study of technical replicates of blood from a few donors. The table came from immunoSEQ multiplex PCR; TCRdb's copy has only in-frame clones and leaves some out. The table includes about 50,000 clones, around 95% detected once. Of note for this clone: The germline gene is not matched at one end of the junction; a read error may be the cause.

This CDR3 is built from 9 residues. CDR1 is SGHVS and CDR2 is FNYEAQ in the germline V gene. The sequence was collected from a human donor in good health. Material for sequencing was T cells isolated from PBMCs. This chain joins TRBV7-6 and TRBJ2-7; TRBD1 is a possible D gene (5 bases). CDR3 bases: TGTGCCAGCAGCACCCGACAGTTGTTC. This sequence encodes CASSTRQLF.